What follows is one T cell receptor (beta chain) and its context. The authors' processing: Quantification of nucleated cells was approximated via reference gene primer amplification. Profiling relied on immunoSEQ multiplex PCR, and the TCRdb table lists in-frame clones only, not all of them. That table is the source of V, J and clone size, and D and trimming were worked out from the DNA. The sample lists some 260,000 clones, about 90% occurring once. The CDR3 covers 14 residues. V lost 7 bases to trimming and J lost 0 bases, with 10 bases between them. Germline V gene data show CDR1 as SGHAT and CDR2 as FQNNGV. This record belongs to a study of blood T cell repertoires in COVID-19. Background on the study: Acute and convalescent COVID-19 samples came from the United States, Italy and Spain. PBMCs, B-cell-depleted T cells, or T cells provided the cDNA or gDNA that made up the material.

The sample taken for sequencing was peripheral blood. This clonotype originated in a woman aged 70 to 79 with COVID-19, enrolled during active disease. The rearrangement uses TRBV11-2 and TRBJ1-5; possible D gene TRBD1, 6 bases. The CDR3 nucleotides are TGTGCCAGCACCCCAGGGGTTAGCAATCAGCCCCAGCATTTT. Its translation: CASTPGVSNQPQHF. The variable domain in full, with the rest retrieved from reference TRBV11-2 and TRBJ1-5, is EAGVAQSPRYKIIEKRQSVAFWCNPISGHATLYWYQQILGQGPKLLIQFQNNGVVDDSQLPKDRFSAERLKGVDSTLKIQPAKLEDSAVYLCASTPGVSNQPQHFGDGTRLSIL.